The rows below give T cell receptor beta chains drawn from one sample of a study of blood T cell repertoires in COVID-19. The protocol was immunoSEQ multiplex PCR, while the TCRdb copy is restricted to in-frame clones and leaves out a portion. The sample has 97,000 or so clones; about 90% are singletons. Input material: peripheral blood. Receptor source: a man aged 50 to 59 with active COVID-19. CDR3s leave out the opening cysteine and the closing phenylalanine or tryptophan. The order of the fields is V gene, D gene, CDR3 protein. A D gene is named only where the DNA matches it firmly.

TRBV6-1 . ASSDGSFEAF
TRBV10-3 . AIKGGAQNTEAF
TRBV19 . ASSIVSGNQPQH
TRBV7-9 . ASSLDDYSPLH
TRBV10-3 . AISRSASEDTQY
TRBV6-6 . ASTPGRDRLGYT
TRBV7-2 . ASNNPYNEQF
TRBV7-2 . ASSPARSSGNTIY
TRBV30 TRBD1 AWRTYRGPGVAF
TRBV2 TRBD1 ASNRDRGNDEKLF
TRBV7-9 . ASSGVRQAGTYEQY
TRBV10-1 TRBD1 ASNLLQGRTEAF
TRBV7-8 TRBD2 ASSLGLADYNEQF
TRBV5-1 . ASSIEGRENSPLH
TRBV12-3/TRBV12-4 . ASSFAEDQPQH
TRBV4-1 . ASLLRAKNTEAF
TRBV7-7 TRBD1 ASRQGQGVTGELF
TRBV6-5 TRBD1 ASSPGRGLGYT
TRBV19 TRBD2 ASTTGTSPVNEQF
TRBV12-3/TRBV12-4 . ASSSFYEQY
TRBV6-6 . ASSSNLDNSNQPQH
TRBV12-3/TRBV12-4 TRBD2 ASSWEGAEQF
TRBV30 . AQRGNTEAF
TRBV15 TRBD1 ATSNRTGGYEKLF
TRBV4-3 . ASSQAPGNPNYGYT
TRBV7-2 . ASSLFRGEQF
TRBV29-1 TRBD1 SVARSGGAF
TRBV3-1/TRBV3-2 . ASSQGRPSGNTIY
TRBV4-2 TRBD1 ASSQVTGAGHEQY
TRBV19 TRBD1 ASMGTGGGDYGYT
TRBV11-3 TRBD1 ASRTILRLNSRDSYEQY
TRBV5-4 TRBD1 ASSTKKPGQGPYEQY
TRBV5-4 TRBD1 ASSATGTGSDTQY
TRBV6-5 TRBD2 ASSSATSGGPLEEY
TRBV5-1 . ASSLARDTQY
TRBV4-3 TRBD1 ASSQGIGGLYNEQF
TRBV5-4 TRBD2 ATGLAGISYEQY
TRBV28 . ASSLGVGGTYEQY
TRBV27 . ASSPRTPITDTQY
TRBV7-2 . ASSRSSAYEQY
TRBV5-1 TRBD1 ASRTGTGGYEQY
TRBV5-1 . ASSLHSTGNTIY
TRBV6-5 TRBD2 ATTPGTIIGETQY
TRBV2 . ASSDPFRGLETQY
TRBV15 TRBD1 ATSRDSNTGEGNQPQH
TRBV6-6 . ASKDRPNTGELF
TRBV6-1 . ASSELQGFSNQPQH
TRBV18 . ASSPPGSSFRSANTEAF
TRBV5-1 TRBD1 ASSLAGQGINEQY
TRBV6-5 . ASRPRGNEQF
TRBV5-1 TRBD2 ASSLGTSEGETQY
TRBV6-6 . ASNLSGSPLH
TRBV30 . AWSVPGAGGAQH
TRBV9 TRBD1 ASSPWDRGTGELF
TRBV2 TRBD1 ASGQGGYT
TRBV6-5 . ASQGGGTNEKLF
TRBV6-5 . ASRPPGLGTQY
TRBV14 TRBD1 ASSQVRDSVVADTQY
TRBV11-2 TRBD2 ASSSGGAASYNEQF